This T cell receptor beta chain was identified in a study of cytomegalovirus exposure and HLA in healthy donors. For the study at large: Around 77 million unique TCRs from HLA-typed donors made up an early data release.

Findings of the study overall: Most of the TCR beta V segments (in an earlier analysis) were productive either about 90% or about 30% of the time. As confirmed in vitro, a few CMV-associated chains were specific for CMV antigens.

The CDR3 length is 16 residues. Germline V gives CDR1 SEHNR, CDR2 FQNEAQ (reference sequence). The PCR had 60 Vbeta and 13 Jbeta primers. The data were produced by immunoSEQ multiplex PCR, yet TCRdb's version contains in-frame clones alone and is incomplete. The sample lists 100,000 to 150,000 clones; just under 75% were seen once. Details on this clone: What it recognizes is unknown. One end of the junction varies from germline; a read error may be responsible.

This rearrangement joins TRBV7-9 to TRBJ2-5; TRBD2 agrees at 8 bases. This TCR was sampled from a man aged 35-49 years in good health and CMV-seropositive. Sequenced material: PBMCs. The CDR3 protein is CSSSPSGGGNQETQYF. In nucleotides, the CDR3 is TGTTCCAGCAGCCCCTCCGGCGGGGGGAACCAAGAGACCCAGTACTTC.